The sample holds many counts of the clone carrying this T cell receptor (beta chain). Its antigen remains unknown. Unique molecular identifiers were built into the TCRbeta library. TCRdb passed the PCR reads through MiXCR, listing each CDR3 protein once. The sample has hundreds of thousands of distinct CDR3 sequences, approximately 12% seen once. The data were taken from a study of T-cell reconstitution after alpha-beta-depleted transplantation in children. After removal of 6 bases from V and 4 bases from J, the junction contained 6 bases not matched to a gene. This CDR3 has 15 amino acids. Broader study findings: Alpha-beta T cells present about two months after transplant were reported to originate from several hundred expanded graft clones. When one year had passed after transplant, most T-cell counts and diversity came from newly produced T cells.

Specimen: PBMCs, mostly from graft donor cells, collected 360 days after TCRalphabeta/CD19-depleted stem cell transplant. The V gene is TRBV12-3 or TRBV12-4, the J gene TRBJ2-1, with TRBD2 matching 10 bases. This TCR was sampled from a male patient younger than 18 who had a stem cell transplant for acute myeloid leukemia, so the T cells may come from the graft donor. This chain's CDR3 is CASSPAGGPYNEQFF. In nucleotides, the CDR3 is TGTGCCAGCAGCCCAGCGGGAGGGCCATACAATGAGCAGTTCTTC.